In this sample, the clone carrying this T cell receptor (beta chain) turned up once. Its matching antigen is unknown. Germline V gene data show CDR1 as MNHEY and CDR2 as SMNVEV (reference sequence). V was pared by 6 bases and J by 5 bases, with 10 bases between. The CDR3 covers 13 residues. The sample originates from a study of cytomegalovirus exposure and HLA in healthy donors. Study details: The approximately 710 first-cohort repertoires and the approximately 110 validation repertoires shared the same platform, a later analysis reported.

Overall study results and limits: The study listed roughly 150 cytomegalovirus-associated TCR beta chains. Reportedly, cytomegalovirus status was diagnosed with high sensitivity and specificity.

The protocol was immunoSEQ multiplex PCR, while the TCRdb copy is restricted to in-frame clones and leaves out a portion. Of 100,000 to 150,000 clones in the sample, around nine tenths are singletons; the top ten hold approximately 1.5%. This TCR was sampled from a man aged 30-40 years in good health and CMV-seronegative. Material: PBMCs. The chain recombines TRBV27 with TRBJ2-2; D is possibly TRBD1 (6 bases). The DNA of the CDR3 is TGTGCCAGCAGGTTACAGGGAACCGGGGAGCTGTTTTTT. It codes for CASRLQGTGELFF.